This T cell receptor (beta chain) was sequenced for a study of shared clonotypes between healthy human individuals. Profiling relied on immunoSEQ multiplex PCR, and the TCRdb table lists in-frame clones only, not all of them. The repertoire consists of some 2.1 million clones, with about 95% occurring once and the leading ten covering 0.1% to 0.15%. Study conclusions and caveats: Sharing across several donors was seen in 4% to 5.5% of naive CD4 clonotypes. Sampling included only blood; tissue repertoires likely differ.

This clone has a single count. What it binds is unknown. This CDR3 has 15 residues. V lost 1 base to trimming and J lost 0 bases, with 7 bases between them. Germline V gene sequence: CDR1 SGHTA, CDR2 FQGNSA. The sample consisted of naive CD4+ T cells sorted from blood. The subset denotes: CD45RA+ positively selected. This receptor was identified in a man aged 18 to 30 in good health. The chain couples TRBV7-2 to TRBJ1-3; D gene ambiguous. The CDR3 bases are TGTGCCAGCAGCTTAGGACTGAACTCTGGAAACACCATATATTTT. It codes for CASSLGLNSGNTIYF.